Given below is one T cell receptor (beta chain) in context. The germline V gene has CDR1 SEHNR and CDR2 FQNEAQ (reference sequence). This CDR3 comprises 15 residues. Trimming took 5 bases from V and 2 from J, leaving 15 bases between them. This record belongs to a study of control samples from healthy donors and cancer patients. Sequencing used immunoSEQ multiplex PCR; TCRdb keeps in-frame clones, though not all of them. The sample shows approximately 190,000 clones, about 91% of them seen only once. The rearrangement joins TRBV7-9 to TRBJ1-1; D is uncertain. Sequencing was carried out using blood. The source is a man aged 25-40 years in good health. The CDR3 DNA is TGTGCCAGCAGCCCTGCGAGGAGAGCCAACACTGAAGCTTTCTTT. This gives the protein CASSPARRANTEAFF.